This T cell receptor beta chain was profiled in a study of blood T cell repertoires in COVID-19. Study overall: Both acute and convalescent COVID-19 samples were obtained from the United States, Italy and Spain. T cells, B-cell-depleted T cells, or PBMCs provided the cDNA or gDNA that served as material.

Original analysis: By means of reference gene primer amplification, nucleated cell counts were estimated. Some clones are missing from TCRdb's copy, which holds only in-frame ones; the method was immunoSEQ multiplex PCR. V and J calls and clone size are given by that table; D and trimming were obtained from the DNA. Counted here are fewer than 250,000 clones, about nine tenths occurring once; the ten biggest clones make up less than 3.5%. The CDR3 is made up of 10 amino acids. Per germline, CDR1 MRHNA and CDR2 SNTAGT. Trimming pared 4 bases from V and 5 bases from J, leaving 3 bases between. This clone was observed once.

This TCR was recovered from a woman aged 55-69 years with acute or convalescent COVID-19. V is TRBV6-4 and J is TRBJ2-7; D unresolved. The specimen sequenced was peripheral blood. The CDR3 spells CASSVNEQYF. CDR3 DNA sequence: TGTGCCAGCAGTGTAAACGAGCAGTACTTC.